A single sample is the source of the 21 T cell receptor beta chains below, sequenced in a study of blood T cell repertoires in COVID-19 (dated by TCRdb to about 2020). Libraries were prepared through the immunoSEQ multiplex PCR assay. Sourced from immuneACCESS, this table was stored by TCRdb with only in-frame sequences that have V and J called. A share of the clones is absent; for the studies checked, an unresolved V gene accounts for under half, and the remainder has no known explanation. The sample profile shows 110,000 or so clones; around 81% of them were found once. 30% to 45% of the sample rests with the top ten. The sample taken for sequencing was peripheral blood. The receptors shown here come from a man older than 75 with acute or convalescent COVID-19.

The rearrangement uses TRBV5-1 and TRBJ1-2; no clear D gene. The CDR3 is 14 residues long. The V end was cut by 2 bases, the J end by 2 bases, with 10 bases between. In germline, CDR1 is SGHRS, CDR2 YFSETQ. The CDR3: CASSLDTPNYGYTF. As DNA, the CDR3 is TGCGCCAGCAGCTTAGACACCCCGAACTATGGCTACACCTTC.

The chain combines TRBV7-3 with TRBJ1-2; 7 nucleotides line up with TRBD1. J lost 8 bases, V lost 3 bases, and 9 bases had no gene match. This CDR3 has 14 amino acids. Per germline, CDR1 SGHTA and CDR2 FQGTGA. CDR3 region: CASSFAAQGDGYTF. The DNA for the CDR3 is TGTGCCAGCAGCTTCGCGGCCCAGGGGGACGGCTACACCTTC. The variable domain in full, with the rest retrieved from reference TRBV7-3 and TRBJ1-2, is GAGVSQTPSNKVTEKGKYVELRCDPISGHTALYWYRQSLGQGPEFLIYFQGTGAADDSGLPNDRFFAVRPEGSVSTLKIQRTERGDSAVYLCASSFAAQGDGYTFGSGTRLTVV.

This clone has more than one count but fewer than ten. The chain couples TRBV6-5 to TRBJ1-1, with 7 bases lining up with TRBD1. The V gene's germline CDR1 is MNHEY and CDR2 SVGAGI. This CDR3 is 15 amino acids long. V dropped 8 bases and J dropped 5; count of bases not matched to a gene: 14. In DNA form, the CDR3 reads TGTGCCAGCGCTCAGGTGGCCTTACAGGGGACTGAAGCTTTCTTT. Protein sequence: CASAQVALQGTEAFF.

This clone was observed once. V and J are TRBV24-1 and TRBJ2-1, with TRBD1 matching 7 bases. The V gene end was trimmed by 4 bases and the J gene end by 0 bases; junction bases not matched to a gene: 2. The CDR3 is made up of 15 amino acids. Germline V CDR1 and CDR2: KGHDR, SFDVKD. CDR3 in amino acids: CATSDHRGSYNEQFF. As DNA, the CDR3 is TGTGCCACCAGTGACCACAGGGGCTCCTACAATGAGCAGTTCTTC.

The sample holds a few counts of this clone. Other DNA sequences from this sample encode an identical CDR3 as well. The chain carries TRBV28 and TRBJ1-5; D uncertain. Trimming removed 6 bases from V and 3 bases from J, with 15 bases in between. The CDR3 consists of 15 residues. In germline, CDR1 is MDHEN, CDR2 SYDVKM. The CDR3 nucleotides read TGTGCCAGCAGCCCGATCCGCAGATCCAATCAGCCCCAGCATTTT. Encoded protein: CASSPIRRSNQPQHF.

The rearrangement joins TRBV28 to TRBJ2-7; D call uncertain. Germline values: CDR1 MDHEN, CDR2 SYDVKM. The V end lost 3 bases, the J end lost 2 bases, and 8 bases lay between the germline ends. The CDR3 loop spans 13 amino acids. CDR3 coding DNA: TGTGCCAGCAGTTTTTCTCCCCCCTACGAGCAGTACTTC. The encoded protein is CASSFSPPYEQYF.

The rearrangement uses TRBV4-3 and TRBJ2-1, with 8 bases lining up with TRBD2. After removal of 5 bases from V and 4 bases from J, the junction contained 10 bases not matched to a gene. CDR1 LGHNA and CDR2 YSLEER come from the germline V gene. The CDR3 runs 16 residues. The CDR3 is CASSNGLAKNYNEQFF. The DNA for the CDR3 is TGCGCCAGCAGCAACGGACTAGCCAAAAATTACAATGAGCAGTTCTTC.

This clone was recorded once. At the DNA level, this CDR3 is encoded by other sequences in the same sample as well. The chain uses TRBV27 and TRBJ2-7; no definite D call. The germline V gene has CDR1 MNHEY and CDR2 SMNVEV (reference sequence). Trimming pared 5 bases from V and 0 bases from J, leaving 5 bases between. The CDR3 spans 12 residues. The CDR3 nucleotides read TGTGCCAGCAGTCTGAGCTCCTACGAGCAGTACTTC. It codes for CASSLSSYEQYF.

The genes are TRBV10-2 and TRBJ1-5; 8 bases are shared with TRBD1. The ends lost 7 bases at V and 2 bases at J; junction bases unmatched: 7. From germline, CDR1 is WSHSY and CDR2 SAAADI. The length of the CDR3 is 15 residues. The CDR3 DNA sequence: TGCGCCAGCAACTCTCAGGGGGCCGGCAATCAGCCCCAGCATTTT. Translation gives CASNSQGAGNQPQHF.

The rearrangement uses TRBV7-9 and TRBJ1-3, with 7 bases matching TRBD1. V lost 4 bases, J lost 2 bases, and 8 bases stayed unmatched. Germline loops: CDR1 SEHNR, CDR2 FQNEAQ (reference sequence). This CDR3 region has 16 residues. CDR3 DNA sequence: TGTGCCAGCAGCTCCGGAGACAGGGTAGCTGGAAACACCATATATTTT. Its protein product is CASSSGDRVAGNTIYF.

CDR3 sequence: CASSPPLAYTGELFF. DNA for the CDR3: TGCGCCAGCAGCCCGCCCCTAGCTTACACCGGGGAGCTGTTTTTT. The rearrangement links TRBV5-1 to TRBJ2-2, with a possible D match to TRBD2 (5 bases). Trimming shortened V by 4 bases and J by 3 bases, and 13 bases separated the two germline ends. The CDR3 extends over 15 amino acids. The germline V gene encodes CDR1 SGHRS and CDR2 YFSETQ.

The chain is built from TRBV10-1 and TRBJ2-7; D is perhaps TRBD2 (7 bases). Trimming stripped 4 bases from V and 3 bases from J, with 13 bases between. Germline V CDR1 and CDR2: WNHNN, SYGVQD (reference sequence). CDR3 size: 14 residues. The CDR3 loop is CASSVKRGGYEQYF. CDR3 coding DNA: TGCGCCAGCAGTGTCAAAAGGGGGGGCTACGAGCAGTACTTC.

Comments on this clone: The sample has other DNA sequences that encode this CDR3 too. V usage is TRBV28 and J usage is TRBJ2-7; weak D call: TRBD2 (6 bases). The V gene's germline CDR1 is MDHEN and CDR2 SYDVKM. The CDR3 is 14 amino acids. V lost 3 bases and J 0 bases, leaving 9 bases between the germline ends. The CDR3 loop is CASSLGGSSYEQYF. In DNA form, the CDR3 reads TGTGCCAGCAGTTTGGGGGGTAGCTCCTACGAGCAGTACTTC. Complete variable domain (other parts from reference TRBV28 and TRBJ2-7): DVKVTQSSRYLVKRTGEKVFLECVQDMDHENMFWYRQDPGLGLRLIYFSYDVKMKEKGDIPEGYSVSREKKERFSLILESASTNQTSMYLCASSLGGSSYEQYFGPGTRLTVT.

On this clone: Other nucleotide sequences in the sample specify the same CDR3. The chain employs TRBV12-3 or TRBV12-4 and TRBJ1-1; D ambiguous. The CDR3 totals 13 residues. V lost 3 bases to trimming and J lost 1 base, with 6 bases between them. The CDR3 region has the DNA TGTGCCAGCAGTTTCTCAGGGAACACTGAAGCTTTCTTT. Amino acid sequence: CASSFSGNTEAFF.

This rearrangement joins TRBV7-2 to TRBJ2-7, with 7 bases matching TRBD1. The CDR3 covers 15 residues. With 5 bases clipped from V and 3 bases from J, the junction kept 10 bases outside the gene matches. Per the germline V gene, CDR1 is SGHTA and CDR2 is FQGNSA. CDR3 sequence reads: CASSIDRAAIYEQYF. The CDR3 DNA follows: TGTGCCAGCAGCATCGACAGGGCGGCTATCTACGAGCAGTACTTC.

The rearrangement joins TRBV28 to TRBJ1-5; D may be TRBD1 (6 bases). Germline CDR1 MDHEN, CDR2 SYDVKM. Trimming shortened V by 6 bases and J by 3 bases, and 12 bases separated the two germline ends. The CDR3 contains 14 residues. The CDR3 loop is CASSLGQPNQPQHF. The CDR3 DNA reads TGTGCCAGCAGCCTCGGACAGCCCAATCAGCCCCAGCATTTT.

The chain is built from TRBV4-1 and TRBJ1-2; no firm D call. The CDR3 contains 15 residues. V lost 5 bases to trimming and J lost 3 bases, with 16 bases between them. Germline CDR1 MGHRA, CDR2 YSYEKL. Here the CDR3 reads CASSSWEGLDYGYTF. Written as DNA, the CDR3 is TGCGCCAGCAGCAGTTGGGAGGGATTGGACTATGGCTACACCTTC.

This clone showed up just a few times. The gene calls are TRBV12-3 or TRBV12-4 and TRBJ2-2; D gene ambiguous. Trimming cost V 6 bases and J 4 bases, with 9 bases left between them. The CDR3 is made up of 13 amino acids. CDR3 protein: CASRTTLTGELFF. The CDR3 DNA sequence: TGTGCCAGCAGGACAACCCTCACCGGGGAGCTGTTTTTT.

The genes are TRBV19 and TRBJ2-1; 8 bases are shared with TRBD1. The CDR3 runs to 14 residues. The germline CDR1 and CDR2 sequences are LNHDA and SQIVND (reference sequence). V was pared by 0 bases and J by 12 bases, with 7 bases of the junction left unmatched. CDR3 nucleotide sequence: TGTGCCAGTAGTATAGACGGACAGGGAAGAAGGCAGTTCTTC. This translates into CASSIDGQGRRQFF.

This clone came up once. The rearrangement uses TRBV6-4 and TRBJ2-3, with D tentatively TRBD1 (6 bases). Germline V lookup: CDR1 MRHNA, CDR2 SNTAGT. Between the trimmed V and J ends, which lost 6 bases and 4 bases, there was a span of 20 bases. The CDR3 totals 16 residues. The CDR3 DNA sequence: TGTGCCAGCAGCCTATACTCGACAGGCTTCCCAGATACGCAGTATTTT. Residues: CASSLYSTGFPDTQYF.

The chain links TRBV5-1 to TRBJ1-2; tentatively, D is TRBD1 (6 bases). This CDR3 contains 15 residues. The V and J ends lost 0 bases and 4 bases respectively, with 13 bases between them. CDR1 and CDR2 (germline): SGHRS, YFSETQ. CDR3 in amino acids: CASSLVVGDTYGYTF. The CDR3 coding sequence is TGCGCCAGCAGCTTGGTTGTAGGGGACACCTATGGCTACACCTTC.